The 13 T cell receptor beta chains listed next were all sequenced from one sample in a study of cytomegalovirus exposure and HLA in healthy donors. The PCR contained 60 Vbeta and 13 Jbeta primers. Generated by immunoSEQ multiplex PCR, the TCRdb table keeps only in-frame clones and is missing some. This sample yields 110,000 or so clones, of which 80% to 85% are seen a single time; under 2.5% belongs to the top ten. The sequenced material came from PBMCs. These receptors were collected from a woman aged 25 to 39 in good health and CMV-seronegative.

The chain uses TRBV27 and TRBJ1-2; 8 bases line up with TRBD1. The CDR3 runs 15 residues. V gave up 0 bases and J gave up 5 bases; unmatched junction bases: 5. The germline V gene has CDR1 MNHEY and CDR2 SMNVEV (reference sequence). The CDR3 DNA reads TGTGCCAGCAGTTTATCTAGGGACAGGAGGTATGGCTACACCTTC. It codes for CASSLSRDRRYGYTF.

The genes are TRBV27 and TRBJ1-1; TRBD1 matches at 7 bases. The CDR3 consists of 14 residues. The germline V gene has CDR1 MNHEY and CDR2 SMNVEV (reference sequence). V lost 5 bases to trimming and J lost 4 bases; unmatched junction nucleotides: 7. The CDR3 reads CASSPDRVGTEAFF. In DNA form, the CDR3 reads TGTGCCAGCAGTCCCGACAGGGTTGGCACTGAAGCTTTCTTT.

The chain joins TRBV2 to TRBJ2-7; TRBD2 matches at 10 bases. V trimming: 5 bases; J trimming: 4 bases; junction bases outside the gene matches: 5. This CDR3 has 14 amino acids. Germline loops: CDR1 SNHLY, CDR2 FYNNEI. CDR3 DNA: TGTGCCAGCAGTCGGACTAGCGGCCTTTACGAGCAGTACTTC. It specifies CASSRTSGLYEQYF.

V is TRBV28 and J is TRBJ1-5; 9 bases line up with TRBD1. The CDR3 is 17 amino acids. With V trimmed by 7 bases and J by 4 bases, 14 bases remained unmatched. The V gene's germline CDR1 is MDHEN and CDR2 SYDVKM. The CDR3 reads CASTAISPGQGNQPQHF. CDR3 nucleotide sequence: TGTGCCAGCACCGCCATAAGTCCGGGACAGGGTAATCAGCCCCAGCATTTT.

The gene calls are TRBV5-1 and TRBJ2-3; 7 bases are shared with TRBD1. The CDR3 runs to 16 residues. The junction had 11 bases not matched to a gene; V was cut back by 4 bases and J by 3 bases. Per germline, CDR1 SGHRS and CDR2 YFSETQ. The CDR3, as DNA: TGCGCCAGCAGCGCCAGATACGGACAGGTTACAGATACGCAGTATTTT. Translation gives CASSARYGQVTDTQYF.

The chain joins TRBV10-3 to TRBJ1-1; possible D gene TRBD1, 5 bases. Germline assignment: CDR1 ENHRY and CDR2 SYGVKD. V lost 5 bases and J lost 1, with 20 bases in between. The CDR3 covers 17 residues. The CDR3 spells CAISSEGLVFPNTEAFF. DNA of the CDR3: TGTGCCATCAGTTCGGAGGGGTTGGTATTTCCGAACACTGAAGCTTTCTTT.

This rearrangement joins TRBV2 to TRBJ2-7; TRBD1 is a possible D gene (5 bases). The CDR3 runs to 14 residues. V lost 8 bases and J lost 2, with 16 bases in between. The germline V gene has CDR1 SNHLY and CDR2 FYNNEI. In nucleotides, the CDR3 is TGTGCCAGCCGTCAGGGCATCCTAACCTACGAGCAGTACTTC. As protein: CASRQGILTYEQYF.

The V gene is TRBV7-3, the J gene TRBJ2-6; D is undetermined. The ends were cut back, 4 bases at V and 2 bases at J, with 3 bases in the middle. This CDR3 has 13 residues. CDR1 and CDR2 (germline): SGHTA, FQGTGA. CDR3 in amino acids: CASSSPGANVLTF. CDR3 DNA sequence: TGTGCCAGCAGCTCTCCTGGGGCCAACGTCCTGACTTTC.

The chain uses TRBV2 and TRBJ1-3; 7 nucleotides match TRBD1. The CDR3 extends over 15 amino acids. Germline V gene lookup returns CDR1 SNHLY and CDR2 FYNNEI. V shed 5 bases and J 0 bases; nucleotides not matched to a gene: 4. CDR3 nucleotides: TGTGCCAGCAGTCAGGGACAGACCTCTGGAAACACCATATATTTT. Its protein product is CASSQGQTSGNTIYF.

In this sample, this clone turned up a few times. The chain uses TRBV19 and TRBJ2-1, with 7 positions matching TRBD2. The CDR3 length is 17 residues. After removal of 3 bases from V and 8 bases from J, the junction contained 16 bases not matched to a gene. CDR1 and CDR2 from the germline V gene are LNHDA and SQIVND (reference sequence). CDR3 residues: CASSMVREAGIGDEQFF. CDR3 nucleotides: TGTGCCAGTAGTATGGTGAGGGAAGCGGGGATAGGGGATGAGCAGTTCTTC.

This clone came up a few times. The V and J genes are TRBV11-1 and TRBJ2-5, with 10 bases that match TRBD1. The V gene's germline CDR1 is SGHAT and CDR2 FQDESV (reference sequence). Trimming at V came to 4 bases and at J to 0 bases, leaving 2 bases not matched to a gene. The CDR3 spans 15 residues. The CDR3 here is CASSSGQGNQETQYF. The CDR3 DNA follows: TGTGCCAGCAGCTCGGGACAGGGGAACCAAGAGACCCAGTACTTC. The complete variable domain, with remaining parts taken from reference TRBV11-1 and TRBJ2-5, reads EAEVAQSPRYKITEKSQAVAFWCDPISGHATLYWYRQILGQGPELLVQFQDESVVDDSQLPKDRFSAERLKGVDSTLKIQPAELGDSAMYLCASSSGQGNQETQYFGPGTRLLVL.

The V gene is TRBV6-1, the J gene TRBJ2-7, with D maybe TRBD2 (6 bases). The V end was cut by 6 bases, the J end by 0 bases, with 12 bases between. The CDR3 extends over 14 amino acids. CDR1 is MNHNS and CDR2 is SASEGT in the germline V gene. The CDR3 spells CASSRDWSSYEQYF. The CDR3 region has the DNA TGTGCCAGCAGCCGGGACTGGAGCTCCTACGAGCAGTACTTC.

Only one count was recorded for this clone. CDR3 sequence reads: CASSRNRVGTEAFF. The CDR3 DNA reads TGTGCCAGCAGCCGGAACAGGGTCGGCACTGAAGCTTTCTTT. V and J are TRBV14 and TRBJ1-1; weak D call: TRBD1 (6 bases). CDR3 length: 14 residues. Trimming shortened V by 4 bases and J by 4 bases, and 13 bases separated the two germline ends. Germline CDR1 SGHDN, CDR2 FVKESK.